Presented here are 13 T cell receptor beta chains from one specimen sequenced in a study of OX40 agonist ivuxolimab in advanced cancers. Assay used: immunoSEQ multiplex PCR; TCRdb lists only in-frame clones, some missing. The sample includes about 160,000 clones, roughly 94% of them seen just once. The sample here was CD4+ or CD8+ T cells sorted from blood, taken in a trial of the OX40 agonist ivuxolimab. These TCRs come from an adult with an advanced solid tumor such as melanoma, head and neck, liver or kidney cancer.

The V gene is TRBV13, the J gene TRBJ2-3; 10 positions match TRBD2. CDR1 and CDR2 from the germline V gene are PRHDT and FYEKMQ (reference sequence). Trimming at V came to 4 bases and at J to 1 base, leaving 11 bases not matched to a gene. The CDR3 length is 18 residues. As DNA, the CDR3 is TGTGCCAGCAGCTGGCCCCGGAGCGGGAGGGGAGGCACAGATACGCAGTATTTT. Its translation is CASSWPRSGRGGTDTQYF.

The CDR3 here is CASSQPYRDTEAFF. The CDR3 DNA is TGTGCCAGCAGCCAGCCGTACAGGGACACTGAAGCTTTCTTT. The V call is TRBV6-6, the J call TRBJ1-1; tentatively, D is TRBD1 (6 bases). This CDR3 is built from 14 residues. Trimming left V 6 bases short and J 3 bases short, with 14 bases between. Germline values: CDR1 MNHNY, CDR2 SVGAGI (reference sequence).

The gene calls are TRBV7-9 and TRBJ1-1; 8 bases are shared with TRBD1. The ends lost 3 bases at V and 6 bases at J; junction bases unmatched: 6. The CDR3 consists of 14 residues. Germline V CDR1 and CDR2: SEHNR, FQNEAQ (reference sequence). The CDR3 nucleotides read TGTGCCAGCAGCTTTCCGGGACAGGAATCTGAAGCTTTCTTT. Residues: CASSFPGQESEAFF.

This chain joins TRBV7-2 and TRBJ2-3; 8 bases agree with TRBD2. The CDR3 runs to 15 residues. The V gene end was trimmed by 5 bases and the J gene end by 6 bases; junction bases not matched to a gene: 10. Germline CDR1 is SGHTA and CDR2 is FQGNSA. The CDR3: CASSPKRGPRDTQYF. The CDR3 coding sequence is TGTGCCAGCAGCCCGAAGCGGGGGCCCAGGGATACGCAGTATTTT.

The chain couples TRBV28 to TRBJ1-2; unclear D gene. Germline V gene lookup returns CDR1 MDHEN and CDR2 SYDVKM. This CDR3 is 14 amino acids long. The V and J ends lost 3 bases and 4 bases respectively, with 12 bases between them. CDR3 nucleotide sequence: TGTGCCAGCAGTTTCGGCAGCCAGATCTATGGCTACACCTTC. Translated, it gives CASSFGSQIYGYTF.

The chain uses TRBV18 and TRBJ1-5; D gene ambiguous. Germline lookup yields CDR1 KGHSH and CDR2 LQKENI. The CDR3 totals 13 residues. The V gene lost 2 bases and the J gene lost 1 base, with 3 bases spanning the gap. The CDR3 region is CASSPRSNQPQHF. The CDR3 DNA follows: TGTGCCAGCTCACCAAGGAGCAATCAGCCCCAGCATTTT.

The chain carries TRBV28 and TRBJ2-1, with D perhaps matching TRBD2 (6 bases). CDR1 and CDR2 from the germline V gene are MDHEN and SYDVKM. The CDR3 totals 13 residues. V lost 8 bases, J lost 8 bases, and 16 bases lay in between. CDR3 region: CASGTGGIDEQFF. CDR3 nucleotide sequence: TGTGCCAGCGGTACTGGGGGGATCGATGAGCAGTTCTTC.

The rearrangement links TRBV4-2 to TRBJ1-2, with D maybe TRBD1 (5 bases). The length of the CDR3 is 15 residues. Germline CDR1 and CDR2: LGHNA and YNFKEQ. V lost 0 bases to trimming and J lost 2 bases, with 10 bases between them. CDR3 sequence (DNA): TGTGCCAGCAGCCAAGAAGAGGGGATAAACTATGGCTACACCTTC. Translated: CASSQEEGINYGYTF.

This clone appeared a single time. The chain combines TRBV19 with TRBJ1-4, with D possibly matching TRBD1 (5 bases). The V end lost 3 bases, the J end lost 7 bases, and 12 bases lay between the germline ends. Germline V gene sequence: CDR1 LNHDA, CDR2 SQIVND (reference sequence). The CDR3 has 14 residues. CDR3 loop: CASSINQGREKLFF. The CDR3 nucleotides read TGTGCCAGTAGTATTAACCAGGGACGTGAAAAACTGTTTTTT.

The rearrangement joins TRBV4-3 to TRBJ2-7; TRBD1 matches at 7 bases. CDR1 is LGHNA and CDR2 is YSLEER in the germline V gene. The CDR3 has 15 residues. V lost 3 bases, J lost 4 bases, and 9 bases stayed unmatched. CDR3 region: CASSQGTGAKYEQYF. In nucleotides, the CDR3 is TGCGCCAGCAGCCAGGGTACAGGGGCTAAGTACGAGCAGTACTTC.

As for this clone: Compared with germline, one end of the junction differs, possibly owing to a read error. The chain couples TRBV5-4 to TRBJ1-2; D is unresolved. CDR1 and CDR2 (germline): SGHNT, YYREEE (reference sequence). The CDR3 has 11 amino acids. The CDR3 coding sequence is TGTGCCAGCAGCCTATATCCTACCGTCTCCTTC. Translation: CASSLYPTVSF. Full variable domain (outside the CDR3, taken from reference TRBV5-4 and TRBJ1-2): ETGVTQSPTHLIKTRGQQVTLRCSSQSGHNTVSWYQQALGQGPQFIFQYYREEENGRGNFPPRFSGLQFPNYSSELNVNALELDDSALYLCASSLYPTVSFGSGTRLTVV.

The chain is built from TRBV6-1 and TRBJ2-3, with a weak D call TRBD2 (7 bases). Trimming stripped 11 bases from V and 1 base from J, with 13 bases between. In germline, CDR1 is MNHNS, CDR2 SASEGT. The CDR3 length is 13 residues. CDR3 sequence: CAGGAWGTDTQYF. The DNA of the CDR3 is TGTGCCGGGGGGGCTTGGGGCACAGATACGCAGTATTTT.

The chain joins TRBV19 to TRBJ1-2; 10 bases line up with TRBD1. This CDR3 has 15 residues. In germline, CDR1 is LNHDA, CDR2 SQIVND (reference sequence). Trimming took 4 bases from V and 3 from J; bases not matched to a gene: 5. CDR3 nucleotide sequence: TGTGCCAGTAGTAGCCGGGACAGGGGAGACTATGGCTACACCTTC. Translated: CASSSRDRGDYGYTF.